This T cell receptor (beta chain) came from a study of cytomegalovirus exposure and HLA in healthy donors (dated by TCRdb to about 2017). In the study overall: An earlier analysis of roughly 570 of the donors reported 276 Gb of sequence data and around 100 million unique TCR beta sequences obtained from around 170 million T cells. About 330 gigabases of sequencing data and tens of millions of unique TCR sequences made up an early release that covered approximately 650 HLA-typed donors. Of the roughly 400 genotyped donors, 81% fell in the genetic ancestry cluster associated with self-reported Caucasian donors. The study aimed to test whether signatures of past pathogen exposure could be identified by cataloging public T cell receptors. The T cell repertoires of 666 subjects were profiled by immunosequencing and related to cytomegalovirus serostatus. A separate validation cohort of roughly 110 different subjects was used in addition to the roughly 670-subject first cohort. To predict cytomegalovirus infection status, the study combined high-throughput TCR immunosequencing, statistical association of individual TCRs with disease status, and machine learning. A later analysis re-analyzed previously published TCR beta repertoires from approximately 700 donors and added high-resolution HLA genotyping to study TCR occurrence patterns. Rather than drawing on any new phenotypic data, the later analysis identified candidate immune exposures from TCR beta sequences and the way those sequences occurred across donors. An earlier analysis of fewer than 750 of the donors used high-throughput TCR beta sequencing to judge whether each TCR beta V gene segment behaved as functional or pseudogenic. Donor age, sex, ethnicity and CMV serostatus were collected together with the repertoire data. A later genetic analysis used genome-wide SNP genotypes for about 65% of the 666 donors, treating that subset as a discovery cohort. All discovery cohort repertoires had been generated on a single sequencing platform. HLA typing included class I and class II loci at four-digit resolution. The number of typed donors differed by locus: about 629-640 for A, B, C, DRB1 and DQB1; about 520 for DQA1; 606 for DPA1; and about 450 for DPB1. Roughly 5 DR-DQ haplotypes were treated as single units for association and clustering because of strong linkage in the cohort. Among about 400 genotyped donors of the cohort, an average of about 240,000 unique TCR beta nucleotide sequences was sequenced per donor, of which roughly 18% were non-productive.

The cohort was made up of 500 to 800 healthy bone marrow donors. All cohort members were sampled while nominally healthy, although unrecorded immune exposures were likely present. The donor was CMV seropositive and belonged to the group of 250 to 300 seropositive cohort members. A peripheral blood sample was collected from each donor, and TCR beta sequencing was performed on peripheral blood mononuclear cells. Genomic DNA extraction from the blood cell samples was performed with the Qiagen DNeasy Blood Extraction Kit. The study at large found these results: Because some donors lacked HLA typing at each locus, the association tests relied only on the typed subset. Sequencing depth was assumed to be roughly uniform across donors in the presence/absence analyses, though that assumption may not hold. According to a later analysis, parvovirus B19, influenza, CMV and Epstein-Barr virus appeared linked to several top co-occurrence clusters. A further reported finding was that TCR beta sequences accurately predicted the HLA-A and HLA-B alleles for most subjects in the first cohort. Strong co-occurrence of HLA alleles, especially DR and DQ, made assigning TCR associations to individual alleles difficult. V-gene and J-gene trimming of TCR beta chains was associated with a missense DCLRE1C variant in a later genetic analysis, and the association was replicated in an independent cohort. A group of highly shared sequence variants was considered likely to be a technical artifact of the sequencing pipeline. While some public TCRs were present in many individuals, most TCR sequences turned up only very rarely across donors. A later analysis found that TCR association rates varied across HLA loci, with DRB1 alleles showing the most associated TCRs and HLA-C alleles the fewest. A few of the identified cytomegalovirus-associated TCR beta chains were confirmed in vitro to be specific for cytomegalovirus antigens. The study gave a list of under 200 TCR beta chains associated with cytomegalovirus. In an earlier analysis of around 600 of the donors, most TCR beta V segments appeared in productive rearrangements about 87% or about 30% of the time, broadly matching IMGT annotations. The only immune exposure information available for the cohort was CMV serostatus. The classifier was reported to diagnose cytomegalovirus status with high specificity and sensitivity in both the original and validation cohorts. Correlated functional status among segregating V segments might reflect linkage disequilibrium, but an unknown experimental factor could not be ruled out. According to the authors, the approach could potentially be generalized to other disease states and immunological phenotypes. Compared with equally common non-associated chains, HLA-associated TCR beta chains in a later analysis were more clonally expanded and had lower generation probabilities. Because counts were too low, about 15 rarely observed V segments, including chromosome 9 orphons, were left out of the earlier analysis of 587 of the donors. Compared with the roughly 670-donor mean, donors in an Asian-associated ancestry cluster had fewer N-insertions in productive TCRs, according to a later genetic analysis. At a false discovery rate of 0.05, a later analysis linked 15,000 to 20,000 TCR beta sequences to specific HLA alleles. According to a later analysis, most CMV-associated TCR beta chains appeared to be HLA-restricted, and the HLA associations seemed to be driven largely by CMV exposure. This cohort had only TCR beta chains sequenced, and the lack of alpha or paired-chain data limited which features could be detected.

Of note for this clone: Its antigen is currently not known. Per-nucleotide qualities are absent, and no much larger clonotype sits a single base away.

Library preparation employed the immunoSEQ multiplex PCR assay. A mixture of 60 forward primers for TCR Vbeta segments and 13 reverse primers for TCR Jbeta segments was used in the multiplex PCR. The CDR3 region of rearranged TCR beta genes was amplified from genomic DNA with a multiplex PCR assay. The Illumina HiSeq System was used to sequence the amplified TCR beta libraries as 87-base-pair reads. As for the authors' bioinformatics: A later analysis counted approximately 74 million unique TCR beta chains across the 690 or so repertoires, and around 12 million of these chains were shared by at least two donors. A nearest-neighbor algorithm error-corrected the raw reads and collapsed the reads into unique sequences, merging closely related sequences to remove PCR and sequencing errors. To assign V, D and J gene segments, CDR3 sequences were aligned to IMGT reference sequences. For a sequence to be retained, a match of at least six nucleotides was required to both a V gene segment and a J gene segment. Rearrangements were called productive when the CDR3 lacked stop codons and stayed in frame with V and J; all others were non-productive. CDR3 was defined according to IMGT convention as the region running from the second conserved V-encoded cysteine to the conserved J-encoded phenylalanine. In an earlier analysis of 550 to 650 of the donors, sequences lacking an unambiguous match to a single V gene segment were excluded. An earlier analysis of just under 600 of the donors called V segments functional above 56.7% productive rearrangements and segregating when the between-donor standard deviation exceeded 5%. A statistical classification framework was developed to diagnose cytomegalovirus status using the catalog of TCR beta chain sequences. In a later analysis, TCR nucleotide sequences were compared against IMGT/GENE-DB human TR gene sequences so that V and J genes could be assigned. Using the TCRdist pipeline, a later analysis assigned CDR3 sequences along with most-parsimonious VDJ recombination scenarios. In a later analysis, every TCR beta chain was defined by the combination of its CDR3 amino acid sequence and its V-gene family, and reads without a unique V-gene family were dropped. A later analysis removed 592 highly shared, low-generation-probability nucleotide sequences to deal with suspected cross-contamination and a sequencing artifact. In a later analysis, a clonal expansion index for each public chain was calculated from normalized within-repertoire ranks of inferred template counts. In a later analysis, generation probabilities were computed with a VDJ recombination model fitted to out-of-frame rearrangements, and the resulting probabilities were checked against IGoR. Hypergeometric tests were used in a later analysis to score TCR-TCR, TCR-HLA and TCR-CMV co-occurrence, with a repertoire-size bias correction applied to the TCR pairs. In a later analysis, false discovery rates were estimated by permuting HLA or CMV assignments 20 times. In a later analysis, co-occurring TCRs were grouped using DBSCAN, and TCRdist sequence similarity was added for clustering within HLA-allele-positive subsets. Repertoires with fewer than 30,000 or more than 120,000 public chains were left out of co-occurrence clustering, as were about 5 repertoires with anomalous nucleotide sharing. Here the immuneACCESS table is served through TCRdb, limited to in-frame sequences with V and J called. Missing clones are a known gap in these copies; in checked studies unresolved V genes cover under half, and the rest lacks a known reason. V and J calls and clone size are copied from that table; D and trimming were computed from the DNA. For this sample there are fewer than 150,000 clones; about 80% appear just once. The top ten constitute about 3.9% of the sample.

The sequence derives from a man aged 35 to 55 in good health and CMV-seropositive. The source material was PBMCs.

The DNA sequence is TGTGCCAGCAGGGGGGGTGTGAGATTCCTTTCCGCTGAAGCTTTCTTT. Its amino acids are CASRGGVRFLSAEAFF. This sequence uses TRBV13 and TRBJ1-1; a tentative D call is TRBD1 (5 bases match). The CDR3 has 16 amino acids, counting the end cysteine and phenylalanine. Only the CDR3 region is kept as DNA, spanning 48 bases read in frame from base 1. For CDR1 and CDR2, the germline V gene (reference sequence) lists PRHDT and FYEKMQ. Trimming removed 6 bases from V and 6 bases from J, leaving 23 bases between the germline ends. The CDR3, completed at both ends by the reference TRBV13 and TRBJ1-1 genes, gives the full variable domain AAGVIQSPRHLIKEKRETATLKCYPIPRHDTVYWYQQGPGQDPQFLISFYEKMQSDKGSIPDRFSAQQFSDYHSELNMSSLELGDSALYFCASRGGVRFLSAEAFFGQGTRLTVV.